The rows below give T cell receptor beta chains drawn from one sample of a study of cytomegalovirus exposure and HLA in healthy donors. Assay: immunoSEQ multiplex PCR; the TCRdb copy retains only in-frame clones and omits some. This table holds some 170,000 clones, 85% to 90% found once. The sample was PBMCs. The receptors were gathered from a man aged 18 to 29 in good health and CMV-seropositive. Each CDR3 is given with its conserved first and last residue. D genes are given only for firm matches. Where a row states a size, it is once, few, many or the class of an expanded clone; other rows omit it.

cdr3_length	d_call	j_call	v_call	clone_size	cdr3_aa	cdr3_nt
16	TRBD2	TRBJ2-1	TRBV2	-	CASKAGRGGSYNEQFF	TGTGCCAGCAAGGCCGGGAGGGGGGGATCGTACAATGAGCAGTTCTTC
16	TRBD2	TRBJ2-4	TRBV18	-	CASSKGLAGGSTIQYF	TGTGCCAGCTCAAAAGGACTAGCGGGAGGTAGTACCATTCAGTACTTC
13	TRBD2	TRBJ2-7	TRBV7-9	-	CASSEGTSDEQYF	TGTGCCAGCAGCGAGGGGACTAGCGACGAGCAGTACTTC
13	TRBD1	TRBJ2-5	TRBV19	-	CASSMTGWETQYF	TGTGCCAGTAGTATGACAGGGTGGGAGACCCAGTACTTC
15	TRBD1	TRBJ1-4	TRBV27	-	CASSKPGQGVEKLFF	TGTGCCAGCAGTAAACCGGGACAGGGGGTTGAAAAACTGTTTTTT
17	-	TRBJ1-3	TRBV19	-	CASSTLITGISGNTIYF	TGTGCCAGTAGTACACTAATTACAGGGATCTCTGGAAACACCATATATTTT
16	TRBD2	TRBJ2-4	TRBV2	-	CASSEAGGIAKNIQYF	TGTGCCAGCAGTGAAGCGGGAGGGATAGCCAAAAACATTCAGTACTTC
13	-	TRBJ2-7	TRBV10-3	-	CAISLEGPYEQYF	TGTGCCATCAGTCTTGAGGGTCCCTACGAGCAGTACTTC
11	TRBD2	TRBJ2-7	TRBV6-5	once	CASSHGGEQYF	TGTGCCAGCAGCCACGGGGGGGAGCAGTACTTC
15	TRBD1	TRBJ2-1	TRBV11-3	once	CASSTDRGEYNEQFF	TGTGCCAGCAGCACAGACAGGGGGGAGTACAATGAGCAGTTCTTC
15	TRBD1	TRBJ1-1	TRBV7-3	-	CASSSTTGGAAEAFF	TGTGCCAGCAGCTCGACGACAGGGGGCGCGGCTGAAGCTTTCTTT
14	-	TRBJ1-2	TRBV18	-	CASSPRESGNGYTF	TGTGCCAGCTCACCAAGAGAGTCAGGGAATGGCTACACCTTC
19	TRBD2	TRBJ2-3	TRBV29-1	-	CSVEEGLAGAGGNTDTQYF	TGCAGCGTTGAAGAGGGACTAGCGGGAGCGGGCGGTAACACAGATACGCAGTATTTT
15	TRBD2	TRBJ2-5	TRBV2	-	CASSENTGGPETQYF	TGTGCCAGCAGTGAAAATACGGGAGGGCCAGAGACCCAGTACTTC
17	TRBD2	TRBJ2-7	TRBV28	-	CASSPPSGTSGSYEQYF	TGTGCCAGCAGTCCGCCATCAGGGACTAGCGGCTCCTACGAGCAGTACTTC